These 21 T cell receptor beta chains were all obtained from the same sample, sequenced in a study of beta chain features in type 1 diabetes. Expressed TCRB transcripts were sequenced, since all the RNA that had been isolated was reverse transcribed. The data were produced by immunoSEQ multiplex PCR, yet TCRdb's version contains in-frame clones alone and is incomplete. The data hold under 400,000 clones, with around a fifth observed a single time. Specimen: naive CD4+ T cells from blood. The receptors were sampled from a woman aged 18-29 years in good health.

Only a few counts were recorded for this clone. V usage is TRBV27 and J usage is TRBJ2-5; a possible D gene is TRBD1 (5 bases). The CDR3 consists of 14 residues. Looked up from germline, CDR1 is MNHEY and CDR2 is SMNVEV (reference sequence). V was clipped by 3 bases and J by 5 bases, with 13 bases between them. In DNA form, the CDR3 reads TGTGCCAGCAGTTTCCGGCAGGGATGGGAGACCCAGTACTTC. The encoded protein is CASSFRQGWETQYF.

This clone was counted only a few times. In nucleotides, the CDR3 is TGTGCCAGCAGTCTCTACAGGGACGGGGATGAGCAGTACTTC. The encoded protein is CASSLYRDGDEQYF. The rearrangement links TRBV25-1 to TRBJ2-7, with D possibly being TRBD1 (6 bases). Germline CDR1 is MGHDK and CDR2 is SYGVNS. The CDR3 totals 14 residues. The V gene lost 5 bases and the J gene lost 7 bases, with 18 bases spanning the gap.

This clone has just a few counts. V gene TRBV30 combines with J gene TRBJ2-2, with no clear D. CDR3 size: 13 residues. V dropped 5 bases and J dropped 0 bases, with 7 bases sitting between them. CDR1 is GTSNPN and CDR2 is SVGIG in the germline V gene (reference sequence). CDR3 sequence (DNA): TGTGCCTGGTTGGGCGCGAACACCGGGGAGCTGTTTTTT. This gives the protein CAWLGANTGELFF.

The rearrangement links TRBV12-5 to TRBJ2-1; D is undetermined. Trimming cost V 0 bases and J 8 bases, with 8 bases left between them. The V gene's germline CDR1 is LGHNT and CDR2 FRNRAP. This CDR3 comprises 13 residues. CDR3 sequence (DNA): TGTGCTAGTGGTTTGGTACAGTCCGATGAGCAGTTCTTC. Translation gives CASGLVQSDEQFF.

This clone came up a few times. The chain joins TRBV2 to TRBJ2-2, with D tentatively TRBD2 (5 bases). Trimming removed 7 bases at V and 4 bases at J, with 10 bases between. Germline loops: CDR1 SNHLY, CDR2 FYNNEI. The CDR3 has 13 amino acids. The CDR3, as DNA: TGTGCCAGCACTGTTGGAGGCACCGGGGAGCTGTTTTTT. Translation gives CASTVGGTGELFF.

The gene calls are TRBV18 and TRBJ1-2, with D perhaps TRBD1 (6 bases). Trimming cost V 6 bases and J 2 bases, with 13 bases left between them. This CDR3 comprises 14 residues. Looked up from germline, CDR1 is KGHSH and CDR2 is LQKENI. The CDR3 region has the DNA TGTGCCAGCTCGGGTGGGGGCCACAACTATGGCTACACCTTC. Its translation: CASSGGGHNYGYTF.

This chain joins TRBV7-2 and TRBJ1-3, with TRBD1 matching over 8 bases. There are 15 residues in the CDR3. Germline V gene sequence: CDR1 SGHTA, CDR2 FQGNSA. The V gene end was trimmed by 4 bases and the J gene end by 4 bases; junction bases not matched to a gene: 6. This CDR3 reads CASSSQGAPGNTIYF. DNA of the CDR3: TGTGCCAGCAGCTCTCAGGGGGCGCCGGGAAACACCATATATTTT.

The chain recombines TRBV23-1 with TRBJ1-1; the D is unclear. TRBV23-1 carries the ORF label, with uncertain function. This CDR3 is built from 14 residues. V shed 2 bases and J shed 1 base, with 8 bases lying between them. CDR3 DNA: TGCGCCAGCAGTCAAGCGAGGAGGAACACTGAAGCTTTCTTT. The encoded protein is CASSQARRNTEAFF.

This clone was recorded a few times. The CDR3 DNA reads TGCGCCAGCAGCCTCTCGCGGGACAGGGGATACAATGAGCAGTTCTTC. Translated: CASSLSRDRGYNEQFF. V and J are TRBV4-1 and TRBJ2-1; 10 bases map to TRBD1. This CDR3 has 16 residues. Germline V lookup: CDR1 MGHRA, CDR2 YSYEKL. With 4 bases clipped from V and 4 bases from J, the junction kept 7 bases outside the gene matches.

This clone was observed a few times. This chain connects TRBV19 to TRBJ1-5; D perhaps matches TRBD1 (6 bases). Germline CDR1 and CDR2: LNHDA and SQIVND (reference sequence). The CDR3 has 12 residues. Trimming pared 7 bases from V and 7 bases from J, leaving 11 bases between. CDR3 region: CASNDRSQPQHF. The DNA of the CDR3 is TGTGCCAGTAATGACAGGTCGCAGCCCCAGCATTTT.

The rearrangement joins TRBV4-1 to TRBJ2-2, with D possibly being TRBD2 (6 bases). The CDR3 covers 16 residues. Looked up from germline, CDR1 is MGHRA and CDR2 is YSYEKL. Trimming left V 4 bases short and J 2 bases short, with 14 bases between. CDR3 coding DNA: TGCGCCAGCAGCCCCTGGGGCGGGACTAACACCGGGGAGCTGTTTTTT. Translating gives CASSPWGGTNTGELFF.

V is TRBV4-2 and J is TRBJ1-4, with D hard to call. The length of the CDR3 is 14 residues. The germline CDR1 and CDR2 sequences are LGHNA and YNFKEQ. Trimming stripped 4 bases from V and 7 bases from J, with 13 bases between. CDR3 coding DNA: TGTGCCAGCAGCCCGCTAACCAATGTTGAAAAACTGTTTTTT. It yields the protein CASSPLTNVEKLFF.

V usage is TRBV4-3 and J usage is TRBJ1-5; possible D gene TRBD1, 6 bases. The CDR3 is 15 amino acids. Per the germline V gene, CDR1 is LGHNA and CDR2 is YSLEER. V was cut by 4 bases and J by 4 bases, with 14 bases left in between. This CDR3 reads CASSPFLGTNQPQHF. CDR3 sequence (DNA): TGCGCCAGCAGCCCGTTCTTAGGGACAAATCAGCCCCAGCATTTT.

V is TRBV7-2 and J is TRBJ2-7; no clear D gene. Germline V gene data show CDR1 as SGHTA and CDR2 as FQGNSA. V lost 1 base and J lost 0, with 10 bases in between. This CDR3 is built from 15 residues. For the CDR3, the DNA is TGTGCCAGCAGCTTAGAGGCGGAAAGCTCCTACGAGCAGTACTTC. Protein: CASSLEAESSYEQYF.

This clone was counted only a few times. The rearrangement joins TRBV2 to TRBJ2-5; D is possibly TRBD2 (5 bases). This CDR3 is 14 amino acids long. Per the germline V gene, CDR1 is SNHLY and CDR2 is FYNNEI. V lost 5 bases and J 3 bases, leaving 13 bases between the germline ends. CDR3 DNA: TGTGCCAGCAGTCCCAATCAAGCGGAAGAGACCCAGTACTTC. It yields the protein CASSPNQAEETQYF.

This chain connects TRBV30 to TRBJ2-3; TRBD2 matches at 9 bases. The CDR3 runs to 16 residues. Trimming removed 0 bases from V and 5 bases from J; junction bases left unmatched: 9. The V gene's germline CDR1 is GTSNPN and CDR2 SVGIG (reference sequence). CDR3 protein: CAWSVGGRASGDTQYF. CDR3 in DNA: TGTGCCTGGAGTGTAGGCGGGAGGGCCTCTGGAGATACGCAGTATTTT.

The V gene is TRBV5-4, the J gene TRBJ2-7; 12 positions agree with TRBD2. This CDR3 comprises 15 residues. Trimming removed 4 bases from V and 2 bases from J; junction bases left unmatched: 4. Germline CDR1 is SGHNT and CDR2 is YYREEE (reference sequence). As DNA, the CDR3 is TGTGCCAGCAGCCCGGGACTAGCGGGCACCTACGAGCAGTACTTC. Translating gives CASSPGLAGTYEQYF.

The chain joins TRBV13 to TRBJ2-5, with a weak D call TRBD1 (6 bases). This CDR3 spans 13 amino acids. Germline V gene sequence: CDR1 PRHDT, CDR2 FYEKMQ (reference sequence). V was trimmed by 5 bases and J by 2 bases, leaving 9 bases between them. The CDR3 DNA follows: TGTGCCAGCAGCCAGGGGATACAAGAGACCCAGTACTTC. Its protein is CASSQGIQETQYF.

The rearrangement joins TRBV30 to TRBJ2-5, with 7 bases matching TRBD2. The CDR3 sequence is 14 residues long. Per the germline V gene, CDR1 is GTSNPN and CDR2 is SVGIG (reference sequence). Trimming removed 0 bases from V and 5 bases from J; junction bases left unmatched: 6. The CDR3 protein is CAWSVRGGSETQYF. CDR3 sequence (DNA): TGTGCCTGGAGTGTAAGAGGCGGGAGCGAGACCCAGTACTTC.

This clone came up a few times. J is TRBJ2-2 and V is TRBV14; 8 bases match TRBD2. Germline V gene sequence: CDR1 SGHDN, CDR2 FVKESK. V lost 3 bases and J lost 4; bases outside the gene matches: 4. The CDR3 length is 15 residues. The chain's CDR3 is CASSQGGRTTGELFF. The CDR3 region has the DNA TGTGCCAGCAGCCAGGGCGGGAGGACCACCGGGGAGCTGTTTTTT.

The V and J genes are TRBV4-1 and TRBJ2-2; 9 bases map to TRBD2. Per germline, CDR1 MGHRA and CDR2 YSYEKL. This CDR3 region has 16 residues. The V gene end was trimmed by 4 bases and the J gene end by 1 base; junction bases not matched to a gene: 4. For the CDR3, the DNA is TGCGCCAGCAGCCCCTTTAGCGGGAGGAACACCGGGGAGCTGTTTTTT. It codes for CASSPFSGRNTGELFF.